The 19 T cell receptor beta chains listed next were all sequenced from one sample in a study of cytomegalovirus exposure and HLA in healthy donors. In the PCR, 60 Vbeta and 13 Jbeta primers were used. Only in-frame clones appear in the TCRdb table, and some are missing; sequencing was by immunoSEQ multiplex PCR. The top ten clones hold around 4.3% of a sample with fewer than 200,000 clones, roughly 80% of them seen once. Sequencing was carried out using PBMCs. The origin of the receptors is a woman between 45 and 65 years old in good health and CMV-seropositive.

The CDR3 nucleotides are TGTGCCAGTAGTATAGAAGCTAGCGGGGGATTTAATGAGCAGTTCTTC. Translating it yields CASSIEASGGFNEQFF. The genes are TRBV19 and TRBJ2-1; 10 nucleotides line up with TRBD2. V dropped 0 bases and J dropped 7; count of bases not matched to a gene: 6. CDR3 length equals 16 residues. CDR1 and CDR2 (germline): LNHDA, SQIVND (reference sequence). Supplemented by reference TRBV19 and TRBJ2-1, the full variable domain reads DGGITQSPKYLFRKEGQNVTLSCEQNLNHDAMYWYRQDPGQGLRLIYYSQIVNDFQKGDIAEGYSVSREKKESFPLTVTSAQKNPTAFYLCASSIEASGGFNEQFFGPGTRLTVL.

The V and J genes are TRBV11-2 and TRBJ2-2; D perhaps matches TRBD2 (6 bases). Trimming pared 0 bases from V and 0 bases from J, leaving 8 bases between. From germline, CDR1 is SGHAT and CDR2 FQNNGV. The CDR3 totals 16 residues. As DNA, the CDR3 is TGTGCCAGCAGCTTAGAGGGGGGAACGAACACCGGGGAGCTGTTTTTT. This sequence encodes CASSLEGGTNTGELFF.

This sequence joins TRBV4-3 and TRBJ2-1; 7 positions agree with TRBD2. Germline V lookup: CDR1 LGHNA, CDR2 YSLEER. V lost 0 bases and J lost 6; bases outside the gene matches: 11. CDR3 length equals 17 residues. The CDR3 DNA is TGCGCCAGCAGCCAAGATGAGTGGGGGACTACACCCAATGAGCAGTTCTTC. Translated, it gives CASSQDEWGTTPNEQFF.

The V gene is TRBV4-1, the J gene TRBJ1-2; TRBD1 is a possible D gene (6 bases). CDR1 is MGHRA and CDR2 is YSYEKL in the germline V gene. The CDR3 is 14 residues long. The V gene lost 0 bases and the J gene lost 8 bases, with 13 bases spanning the gap. The chain's CDR3 is CASSQDQTGYGYTF. CDR3 DNA: TGCGCCAGCAGCCAAGATCAAACAGGGTACGGCTACACCTTC.

This chain links TRBV19 with TRBJ1-5, with D maybe TRBD1 (6 bases). V lost 7 bases and J lost 5, with 18 bases in between. Germline V lookup: CDR1 LNHDA, CDR2 SQIVND (reference sequence). The CDR3 runs 15 residues. CDR3 coding DNA: TGTGCCAGTACCGAAATTCGGGGGGCCGATCAGCCCCAGCATTTT. Translated: CASTEIRGADQPQHF.

This chain connects TRBV27 to TRBJ1-2; D remains unclear. The V end lost 3 bases, the J end lost 0 bases, and 8 bases lay between the germline ends. There are 14 residues in the CDR3. From germline, CDR1 is MNHEY and CDR2 SMNVEV (reference sequence). The chain's CDR3 is CASSLGITNYGYTF. DNA for the CDR3: TGTGCCAGCAGTTTGGGCATAACTAACTATGGCTACACCTTC.

The V call is TRBV7-2, the J call TRBJ1-6; no reliable D call. V was shortened by 1 base and J by 8 bases, with 6 bases between the two germline ends. Germline CDR1 reads SGHTA; CDR2 reads FQGNSA. The CDR3 spans 13 residues. The CDR3 spells CASSLVTDSPLHF. In nucleotides, the CDR3 is TGTGCCAGCAGCTTAGTTACAGATTCACCCCTCCACTTT.

This chain connects TRBV19 to TRBJ1-1; 7 bases fit TRBD1. The V and J ends lost 5 bases and 5 bases, in that order; junction bases with no gene match: 8. CDR1 is LNHDA and CDR2 is SQIVND in the germline V gene (reference sequence). The CDR3 consists of 14 residues. This CDR3 is CASSRNRGRTEAFF. CDR3 nucleotide sequence: TGTGCCAGTAGTCGGAACAGGGGAAGGACTGAAGCTTTCTTT.

This chain joins TRBV5-1 and TRBJ2-5; 8 positions agree with TRBD1. J gave up 5 bases and V 4 bases, and 10 bases lay outside the gene matches. Germline V gene data show CDR1 as SGHRS and CDR2 as YFSETQ. The CDR3 is made up of 15 amino acids. CDR3 protein: CASSRGQVGRETQYF. The CDR3 nucleotides are TGCGCCAGCAGCCGGGGACAGGTTGGAAGGGAGACCCAGTACTTC.

The CDR3 nucleotides are TGTGCCAGTAGTATGACCGACAGGGACGGCTACACCTTC. The encoded protein is CASSMTDRDGYTF. The chain employs TRBV19 and TRBJ1-2; 7 bases are shared with TRBD1. The CDR3 loop spans 13 amino acids. Germline lookup yields CDR1 LNHDA and CDR2 SQIVND (reference sequence). With V trimmed by 3 bases and J by 8 bases, 6 bases remained unmatched. The entire variable domain, with the rest obtained from reference TRBV19 and TRBJ1-2, is as follows: DGGITQSPKYLFRKEGQNVTLSCEQNLNHDAMYWYRQDPGQGLRLIYYSQIVNDFQKGDIAEGYSVSREKKESFPLTVTSAQKNPTAFYLCASSMTDRDGYTFGSGTRLTVV.

The gene calls are TRBV7-3 and TRBJ1-5, with TRBD1 as a possible D gene (5 bases). CDR3 length equals 15 residues. With 2 bases removed from V and 2 bases from J, the gap between germline ends came to 10 bases. The germline V gene encodes CDR1 SGHTA and CDR2 FQGTGA. CDR3 in amino acids: CASSLLGGGNQPQHF. In DNA, the CDR3 is TGTGCCAGCAGCTTACTGGGAGGGGGCAATCAGCCCCAGCATTTT.

In the case of this clone: Distinct nucleotide sequences in the sample also encode this CDR3. The chain joins TRBV7-2 to TRBJ2-7, with 9 bases aligning to TRBD2. The germline V gene encodes CDR1 SGHTA and CDR2 FQGNSA. The CDR3 runs to 15 residues. Trimming took 3 bases from V and 2 from J; bases not matched to a gene: 5. This CDR3 is CASSFRAGGTYEQYF. In DNA, the CDR3 is TGTGCCAGCAGCTTCAGAGCGGGGGGCACCTACGAGCAGTACTTC.

The gene calls are TRBV2 and TRBJ1-3; 10 bases agree with TRBD1. This CDR3 has 15 amino acids. The V gene end was trimmed by 6 bases and the J gene end by 2 bases; junction bases not matched to a gene: 4. Germline assignment: CDR1 SNHLY and CDR2 FYNNEI. Here the CDR3 reads CASRVGTGAGNTIYF. CDR3 bases: TGTGCCAGCAGAGTCGGGACAGGGGCTGGAAACACCATATATTTT.

The genes are TRBV28 and TRBJ1-1; possibly TRBD1 for D (6 bases). This CDR3 comprises 14 residues. Trimming took off 6 bases at V and 5 bases at J, with 16 bases between the two ends. CDR1 and CDR2 (germline): MDHEN, SYDVKM. The CDR3 sequence: CASSPALQGTEAFF. In DNA, the CDR3 is TGTGCCAGCAGCCCCGCCCTCCAGGGGACTGAAGCTTTCTTT.

This chain connects TRBV2 to TRBJ1-5; 9 positions match TRBD1. V lost 4 bases, J lost 5 bases, and 6 bases stayed unmatched. Germline V CDR1 and CDR2: SNHLY, FYNNEI. The CDR3 runs to 15 residues. The CDR3 is CASSGDRVEDQPQHF. Here the CDR3 DNA reads TGTGCCAGCAGTGGGGACAGGGTAGAAGATCAGCCCCAGCATTTT.

This clone was detected only a few times. The chain couples TRBV2 to TRBJ2-7; 8 positions match TRBD1. The CDR3 has 14 amino acids. The V gene's germline CDR1 is SNHLY and CDR2 FYNNEI. The trim removed 3 bases at V and 0 bases at J, leaving 1 base unmatched. CDR3 loop: CASSDGTGSYEQYF. CDR3 in DNA: TGTGCCAGCAGTGACGGGACAGGCTCCTACGAGCAGTACTTC. Full variable domain (rest looked up from reference TRBV2 and TRBJ2-7): EPEVTQTPSHQVTQMGQEVILRCVPISNHLYFYWYRQILGQKVEFLVSFYNNEISEKSEIFDDQFSVERPDGSNFTLKIRSTKLEDSAMYFCASSDGTGSYEQYFGPGTRLTVT.

The chain employs TRBV7-6 and TRBJ1-3, with D possibly TRBD1 on 5 matching bases. The length of the CDR3 is 17 residues. V dropped 6 bases and J dropped 0 bases, with 18 bases sitting between them. Per germline, CDR1 SGHVS and CDR2 FNYEAQ. CDR3 amino acids: CASSIGIVGGSGNTIYF. In nucleotides, the CDR3 is TGTGCCAGCAGTATTGGGATTGTGGGGGGCTCTGGAAACACCATATATTTT.

This clone was seen more than once but under ten times. This chain joins TRBV4-3 and TRBJ1-1; possibly TRBD1 for D (5 bases). Looked up from germline, CDR1 is LGHNA and CDR2 is YSLEER. This CDR3 has 14 residues. Trimming removed 1 base from V and 3 bases from J, with 9 bases in between. This CDR3 is CASSQGSRDTEAFF. CDR3 coding DNA: TGCGCCAGCAGCCAAGGGTCCAGGGACACTGAAGCTTTCTTT.

This clone was observed a few times. J is TRBJ2-6 and V is TRBV29-1, with D possibly matching TRBD1 (5 bases). V shed 4 bases and J shed 1 base, with 5 bases lying between them. The CDR3 runs 13 residues. Looked up from germline, CDR1 is SQVTM and CDR2 is ANQGSEA. CDR3 region: CSVAGSGANVLTF. The DNA of the CDR3 is TGCAGCGTTGCAGGGTCTGGGGCCAACGTCCTGACTTTC.